Each of the 26 T cell receptor beta chains below was sequenced from the same sample in a study of early T cells in non-severe SARS-CoV-2 infection. TCRdb reanalysed the 5' RACE reads using MiXCR and keeps one entry per CDR3 protein. Among nearly 90,000 distinct CDR3 sequences, about 15% were seen once, and the ten largest hold 6.5% to 8.5%. Sequenced material: whole blood. These receptors were taken from an adult who was a healthcare worker with PCR-confirmed SARS-CoV-2 infection or an uninfected control (not recorded which).

This clonotype was seen a single time. The chain joins TRBV11-2 to TRBJ2-7; D possibly corresponds to TRBD2 (6 bases). Looked up from germline, CDR1 is SGHAT and CDR2 is FQNNGV. This CDR3 region has 16 residues. The V end lost 0 bases, the J end lost 5 bases, and 17 bases lay between the germline ends. The CDR3 DNA sequence: TGTGCCAGCAGCTTAGAATGGGCCCCCAGGAGGGACGAGCAGTACTTC. Encoded protein: CASSLEWAPRRDEQYF.

Many counts were recorded for this clonotype. The V and J genes are TRBV27 and TRBJ2-3, with 9 nucleotides matching TRBD2. The V segment lost 6 bases and the J segment 2 bases; nucleotides outside the gene matches: 9. Germline lookup yields CDR1 MNHEY and CDR2 SMNVEV (reference sequence). CDR3 length equals 16 residues. In nucleotides, the CDR3 is TGTGCCAGCAGGACGACTCTAGCGGGAAACACAGATACGCAGTATTTT. Its protein product is CASRTTLAGNTDTQYF.

Notes on this clonotype: Because the CDR3 is missing its conserved closing phenylalanine or tryptophan, this is likely a read error. The chain uses TRBV3-1 and TRBJ2-7; tentative D call: TRBD1 (5 bases). The CDR3 totals 16 residues. V was shortened by 1 base and J by 0 bases, with 13 bases between the two germline ends. From germline, CDR1 is LGHDT and CDR2 YNNKEL (reference sequence). CDR3 sequence reads: CASSQGGPRSSYEQYL. The CDR3 region has the DNA TGTGCCAGCAGCCAAGGGGGCCCCAGGAGCTCCTACGAGCAGTACCTC.

This clonotype appeared a few times. The rearrangement links TRBV2 to TRBJ2-3; TRBD2 agrees at 7 bases. CDR3 size: 17 residues. Germline V CDR1 and CDR2: SNHLY, FYNNEI. After removal of 3 bases from V and 1 base from J, the junction contained 10 bases not matched to a gene. The CDR3 DNA reads TGTGCCAGCAGTGAGCCGCCCGGGACTATCGGCACAGATACGCAGTATTTT. Residues: CASSEPPGTIGTDTQYF.

This clonotype was observed many times. The V call is TRBV6-6, the J call TRBJ2-5; 8 bases map to TRBD2. CDR3 size: 13 residues. Germline loops: CDR1 MNHNY, CDR2 SVGAGI (reference sequence). With V trimmed by 4 bases and J by 5 bases, 3 bases remained unmatched. CDR3 in DNA: TGTGCCAGCAGTTTAGAGCGGGAGGAGACCCAGTACTTC. It yields the protein CASSLEREETQYF.

The chain employs TRBV27 and TRBJ2-7; D is unresolved. The length of the CDR3 is 13 residues. The V end lost 2 bases, the J end lost 3 bases, and 8 bases lay between the germline ends. The germline V gene has CDR1 MNHEY and CDR2 SMNVEV (reference sequence). CDR3 DNA sequence: TGTGCCAGCAGTTTAGCCGCCTTCTACGAGCAGTACTTC. Protein product: CASSLAAFYEQYF.

This rearrangement joins TRBV5-4 to TRBJ2-3, with 7 bases fitting TRBD1. The V gene's germline CDR1 is SGHNT and CDR2 YYREEE (reference sequence). J gave up 5 bases and V 5 bases, and 17 bases lay outside the gene matches. The CDR3 totals 17 residues. CDR3 in DNA: TGTGCCAGCAGTCAACCCGTAGGACAGGACGTTATAGATACGCAGTATTTT. This gives the protein CASSQPVGQDVIDTQYF.

This clonotype was seen only a few times. The chain couples TRBV7-9 to TRBJ1-2; 8 positions match TRBD1. This CDR3 region has 14 residues. The V gene's germline CDR1 is SEHNR and CDR2 FQNEAQ (reference sequence). J gave up 8 bases and V 3 bases, and 8 bases lay outside the gene matches. CDR3 DNA: TGTGCCAGCAGCTTTAGGACAGGGCTGTTCGGCTACACCTTC. Translated, it gives CASSFRTGLFGYTF.

The chain has TRBV11-2 and TRBJ2-1, with 10 bases that match TRBD2. Germline CDR1 and CDR2: SGHAT and FQNNGV. J was trimmed by 8 bases and V by 0 bases; bases with no gene match: 7. The CDR3 is 16 amino acids. The CDR3 nucleotides read TGTGCCAGCAGCTTAGACTTCGGACTAGCGGTCGATGAGCAGTTCTTC. Residues: CASSLDFGLAVDEQFF.

The table lists this clonotype with many counts. J is TRBJ2-1 and V is TRBV15; D might be TRBD2 (6 bases). V lost 7 bases and J lost 2, with 15 bases in between. This CDR3 is 15 amino acids long. The germline gives CDR1 LNHNV, CDR2 YYDKDF (reference sequence). This CDR3 is CATTRGTGTYNEQFF. In DNA, the CDR3 is TGTGCCACCACCCGGGGGACCGGGACCTACAATGAGCAGTTCTTC.

In this sample, this clonotype turned up a few times. V usage is TRBV5-6 and J usage is TRBJ2-7; no firm D call. Germline CDR1 is SGHDT and CDR2 is YYEEEE. Trimming cost V 0 bases and J 6 bases, with 10 bases left between them. The CDR3 sequence is 13 residues long. Here the CDR3 reads CASSLGPRREQYF. CDR3 DNA sequence: TGTGCCAGCAGCTTGGGCCCAAGGCGCGAGCAGTACTTC.

V and J are TRBV4-2 and TRBJ2-3; 11 positions agree with TRBD2. V shed 2 bases and J 0 bases; nucleotides not matched to a gene: 4. The CDR3 loop spans 17 amino acids. Germline lookup yields CDR1 LGHNA and CDR2 YNFKEQ. The chain's CDR3 is CASSQRGTSGSTDTQYF. CDR3 bases: TGTGCCAGCAGCCAAAGGGGGACTAGCGGAAGCACAGATACGCAGTATTTT.

In this sample, this clonotype turned up many times. The rearrangement links TRBV7-2 to TRBJ1-2, with D uncertain. Trimming pared 1 base from V and 8 bases from J, leaving 8 bases between. Germline values: CDR1 SGHTA, CDR2 FQGNSA. This CDR3 is 12 amino acids long. The CDR3 bases are TGTGCCAGCAGCTTAGTGAGCGGGGGCTACACCTTC. Amino acids: CASSLVSGGYTF.

V usage is TRBV27 and J usage is TRBJ1-2; TRBD1 is a possible D gene (5 bases). CDR1 and CDR2 from the germline V gene are MNHEY and SMNVEV (reference sequence). The CDR3 contains 15 residues. The V gene lost 3 bases and the J gene lost 1 base, with 12 bases spanning the gap. As DNA, the CDR3 is TGTGCCAGCAGTTTTGTGGGGGAAGTTAACTATGGCTACACCTTC. As protein: CASSFVGEVNYGYTF.

The CDR3 DNA reads TGCGCCAGCAGCCTTCTGACTAGCGGGAGGGCCACCGAGCAGTACTTC. Protein sequence: CASSLLTSGRATEQYF. This chain connects TRBV4-1 to TRBJ2-7; 14 bases align to TRBD2. Germline CDR1 MGHRA, CDR2 YSYEKL. The CDR3 extends over 16 amino acids. V lost 4 bases, J lost 6 bases, and 8 bases stayed unmatched.

Only a few counts were recorded for this clonotype. The chain uses TRBV3-1 and TRBJ2-3; possibly TRBD1 for D (6 bases). The V gene's germline CDR1 is LGHDT and CDR2 YNNKEL (reference sequence). V lost 1 base to trimming and J lost 10 bases, with 12 bases between them. The CDR3 loop spans 13 amino acids. This CDR3 reads CASSQGGGLPQYF. CDR3 nucleotides: TGTGCCAGCAGCCAAGGAGGGGGTCTTCCGCAGTATTTT.

The chain combines TRBV5-1 with TRBJ2-1, with 9 bases aligning to TRBD2. J was trimmed by 4 bases and V by 2 bases; bases with no gene match: 7. Germline V gene sequence: CDR1 SGHRS, CDR2 YFSETQ. The length of the CDR3 is 16 residues. CDR3 nucleotides: TGCGCCAGCAGCTTCTACTTAGCGGGGGAATACAATGAGCAGTTCTTC. It codes for CASSFYLAGEYNEQFF.

The chain employs TRBV7-6 and TRBJ2-7, with no clear D. Per germline, CDR1 SGHVS and CDR2 FNYEAQ. The CDR3 is made up of 11 amino acids. Trimming cost V 4 bases and J 5 bases, with 6 bases left between them. The DNA for the CDR3 is TGTGCCAGCAGCTCCTACAACGAGCAGTACTTC. Protein sequence: CASSSYNEQYF.

This clonotype has just one count. The genes are TRBV6-6 and TRBJ1-5, with no clear D. V dropped 5 bases and J dropped 3 bases, with 20 bases sitting between them. Germline values: CDR1 MNHNY, CDR2 SVGAGI (reference sequence). This CDR3 spans 17 amino acids. The CDR3 nucleotides are TGTGCCAGCAGTCGCACGGTACCGGGGAGAGACAATCAGCCCCAGCATTTT. It is translated as CASSRTVPGRDNQPQHF.

The chain joins TRBV2 to TRBJ2-7, with D perhaps assigned TRBD1 or TRBD2 (5 bases each). The CDR3 has 15 residues. The V gene's germline CDR1 is SNHLY and CDR2 FYNNEI. V gave up 6 bases and J gave up 3 bases, with 18 bases separating them. The CDR3 DNA reads as TGTGCCAGCAGAGGGGTCCACACGGGGATCTACGAGCAGTACTTC. Its protein is CASRGVHTGIYEQYF.

This clonotype was detected a few times. V is TRBV13 and J is TRBJ2-3; 12 positions agree with TRBD2. This CDR3 region has 18 residues. The germline CDR1 and CDR2 sequences are PRHDT and FYEKMQ (reference sequence). V was pared by 5 bases and J by 3 bases, with 12 bases of the junction left unmatched. The CDR3 nucleotides read TGTGCCAGCAGCCCATCCGGGCTAGCGGGAGGGCGTACAGATACGCAGTATTTT. Translating it yields CASSPSGLAGGRTDTQYF.

The rearrangement joins TRBV19 to TRBJ1-5; no reliable D call. Germline V lookup: CDR1 LNHDA, CDR2 SQIVND (reference sequence). Trimming took off 6 bases at V and 0 bases at J, with 12 bases between the two ends. This CDR3 is built from 15 residues. CDR3 sequence reads: CASRLNSNSNQPQHF. CDR3 coding DNA: TGTGCCAGTAGATTAAACAGCAATAGCAATCAGCCCCAGCATTTT.

This clonotype came up a few times. The genes are TRBV18 and TRBJ2-3; D ambiguous. Germline V gene data show CDR1 as KGHSH and CDR2 as LQKENI. The CDR3 spans 14 residues. V lost 3 bases and J 8 bases, leaving 15 bases between the germline ends. The CDR3 sequence is CASSPQAGSGTQYF. The CDR3 bases are TGTGCCAGCTCACCCCAAGCAGGATCGGGTACGCAGTATTTT.

The genes are TRBV7-2 and TRBJ2-2; no reliable D call. The germline gives CDR1 SGHTA, CDR2 FQGNSA. V lost 5 bases to trimming and J lost 6 bases, with 13 bases between them. The CDR3 extends over 14 amino acids. Here the CDR3 DNA reads TGTGCCAGCAGCCACACCAAGTCCCCCGGGGAGCTGTTTTTT. This gives the protein CASSHTKSPGELFF.

The chain recombines TRBV30 with TRBJ2-1; D remains ambiguous. V was trimmed by 6 bases and J by 8 bases, leaving 20 bases between them. The germline CDR1 and CDR2 sequences are GTSNPN and SVGIG (reference sequence). CDR3 length: 14 amino acids. The CDR3 here is CACRLGFRNHEQFF. CDR3 in DNA: TGTGCCTGCCGACTCGGGTTCCGTAACCATGAGCAGTTCTTC.

This clonotype was recorded a few times. This rearrangement joins TRBV15 to TRBJ2-7; no firm D call. The CDR3 contains 13 residues. V was pared by 0 bases and J by 3 bases, with 6 bases between. Germline CDR1 and CDR2: LNHNV and YYDKDF (reference sequence). Written as DNA, the CDR3 is TGTGCCACCAGCAGAGAACTGATCTACGAGCAGTACTTC. Translation gives CATSRELIYEQYF.